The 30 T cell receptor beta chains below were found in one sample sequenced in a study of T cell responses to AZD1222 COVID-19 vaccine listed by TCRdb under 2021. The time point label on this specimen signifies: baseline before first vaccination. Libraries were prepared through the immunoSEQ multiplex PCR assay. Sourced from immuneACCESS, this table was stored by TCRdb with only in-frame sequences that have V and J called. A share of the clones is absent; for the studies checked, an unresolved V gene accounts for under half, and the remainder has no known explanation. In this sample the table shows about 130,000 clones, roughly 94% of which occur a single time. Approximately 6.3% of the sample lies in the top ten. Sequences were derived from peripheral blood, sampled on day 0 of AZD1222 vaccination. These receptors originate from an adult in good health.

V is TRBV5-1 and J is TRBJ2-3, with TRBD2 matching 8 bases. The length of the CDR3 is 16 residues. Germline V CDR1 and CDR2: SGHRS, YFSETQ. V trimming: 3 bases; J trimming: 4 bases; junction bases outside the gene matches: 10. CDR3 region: CASSSRLAAGADTQYF. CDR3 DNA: TGCGCCAGCAGCTCCCGACTAGCAGCGGGGGCAGATACGCAGTATTTT.

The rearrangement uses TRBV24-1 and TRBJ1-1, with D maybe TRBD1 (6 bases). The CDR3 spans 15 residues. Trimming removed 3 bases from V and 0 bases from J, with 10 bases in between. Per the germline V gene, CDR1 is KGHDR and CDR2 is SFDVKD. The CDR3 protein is CATSDSRGLNTEAFF. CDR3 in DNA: TGTGCCACCAGTGATAGCAGGGGATTGAACACTGAAGCTTTCTTT.

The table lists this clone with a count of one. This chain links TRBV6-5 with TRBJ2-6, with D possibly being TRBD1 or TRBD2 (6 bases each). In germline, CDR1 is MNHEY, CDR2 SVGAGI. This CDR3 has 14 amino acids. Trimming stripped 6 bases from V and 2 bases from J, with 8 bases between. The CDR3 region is CASRGGTGANVLTF. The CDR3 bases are TGTGCCAGCAGAGGGGGGACTGGGGCCAACGTCCTGACTTTC.

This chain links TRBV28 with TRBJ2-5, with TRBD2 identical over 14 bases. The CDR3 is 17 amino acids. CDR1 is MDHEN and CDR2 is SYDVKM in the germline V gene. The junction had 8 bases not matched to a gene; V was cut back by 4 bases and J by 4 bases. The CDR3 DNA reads TGTGCCAGCAGTTCCCCAGTCGGGACTAGCGGGAGAGAGACCCAGTACTTC. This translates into CASSSPVGTSGRETQYF.

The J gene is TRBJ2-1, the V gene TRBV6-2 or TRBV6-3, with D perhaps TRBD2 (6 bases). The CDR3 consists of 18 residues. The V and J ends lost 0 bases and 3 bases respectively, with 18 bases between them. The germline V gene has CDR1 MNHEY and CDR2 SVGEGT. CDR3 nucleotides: TGTGCCAGCAGTTACTCGATTGCGGGACTCCCGGTCTACAATGAGCAGTTCTTC. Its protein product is CASSYSIAGLPVYNEQFF.

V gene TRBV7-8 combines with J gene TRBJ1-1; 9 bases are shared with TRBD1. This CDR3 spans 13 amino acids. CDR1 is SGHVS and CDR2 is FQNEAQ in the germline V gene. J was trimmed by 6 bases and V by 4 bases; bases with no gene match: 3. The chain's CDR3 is CASSSDRGSEAFF. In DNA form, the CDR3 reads TGTGCCAGCAGCTCGGACAGGGGCTCTGAAGCTTTCTTT.

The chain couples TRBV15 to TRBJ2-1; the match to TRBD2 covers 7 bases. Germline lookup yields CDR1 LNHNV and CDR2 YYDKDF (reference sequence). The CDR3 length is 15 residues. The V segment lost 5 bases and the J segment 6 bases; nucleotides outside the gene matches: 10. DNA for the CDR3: TGTGCCACCAGCTCCATGGCGGGAGCCATCAATGAGCAGTTCTTC. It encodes CATSSMAGAINEQFF.

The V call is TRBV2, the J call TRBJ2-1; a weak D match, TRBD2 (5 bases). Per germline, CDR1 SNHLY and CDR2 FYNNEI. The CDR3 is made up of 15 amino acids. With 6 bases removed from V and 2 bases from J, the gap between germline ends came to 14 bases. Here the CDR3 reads CASSVREGPYNEQFF. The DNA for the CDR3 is TGTGCCAGCAGCGTCCGGGAAGGCCCCTACAATGAGCAGTTCTTC.

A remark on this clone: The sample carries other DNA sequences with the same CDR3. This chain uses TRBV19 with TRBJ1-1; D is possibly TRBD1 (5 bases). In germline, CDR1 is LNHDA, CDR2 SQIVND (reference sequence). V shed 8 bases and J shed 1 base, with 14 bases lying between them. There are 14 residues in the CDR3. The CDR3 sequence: CASSKGTGNTEAFF. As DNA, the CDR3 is TGTGCCAGTTCCAAGGGAACAGGGAACACTGAAGCTTTCTTT.

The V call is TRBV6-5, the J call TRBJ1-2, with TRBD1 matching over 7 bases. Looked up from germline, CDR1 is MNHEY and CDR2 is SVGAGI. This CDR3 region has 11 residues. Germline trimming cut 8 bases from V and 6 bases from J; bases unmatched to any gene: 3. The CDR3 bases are TGTGCCAGCCTCGGACAGGATGGCTACACCTTC. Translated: CASLGQDGYTF.

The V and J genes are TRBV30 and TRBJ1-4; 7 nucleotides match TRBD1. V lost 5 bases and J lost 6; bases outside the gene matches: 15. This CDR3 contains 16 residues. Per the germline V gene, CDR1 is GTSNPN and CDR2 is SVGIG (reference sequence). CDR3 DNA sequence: TGTGCCTGGCCACCACCCTTGACAGGGAGTCATGAAAAACTGTTTTTT. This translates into CAWPPPLTGSHEKLFF.

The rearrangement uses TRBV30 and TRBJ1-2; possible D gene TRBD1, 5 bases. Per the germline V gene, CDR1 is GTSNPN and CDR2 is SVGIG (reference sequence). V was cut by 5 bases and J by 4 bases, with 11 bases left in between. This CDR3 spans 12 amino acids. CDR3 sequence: CAWRGGSYGYTF. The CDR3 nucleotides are TGTGCCTGGCGCGGGGGGAGCTATGGCTACACCTTC.

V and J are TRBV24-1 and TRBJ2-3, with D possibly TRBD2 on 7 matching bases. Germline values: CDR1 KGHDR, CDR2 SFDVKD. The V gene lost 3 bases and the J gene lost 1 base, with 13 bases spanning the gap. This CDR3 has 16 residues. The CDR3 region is CATSDRGTTRTDTQYF. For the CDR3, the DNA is TGTGCCACCAGTGATAGGGGGACTACTCGCACAGATACGCAGTATTTT.

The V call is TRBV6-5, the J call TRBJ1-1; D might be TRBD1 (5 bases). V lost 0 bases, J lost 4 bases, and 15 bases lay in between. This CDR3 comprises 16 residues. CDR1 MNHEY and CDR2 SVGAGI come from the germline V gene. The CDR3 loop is CASSYSRTTWGTEAFF. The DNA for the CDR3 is TGTGCCAGCAGTTACTCCCGGACAACCTGGGGCACTGAAGCTTTCTTT.

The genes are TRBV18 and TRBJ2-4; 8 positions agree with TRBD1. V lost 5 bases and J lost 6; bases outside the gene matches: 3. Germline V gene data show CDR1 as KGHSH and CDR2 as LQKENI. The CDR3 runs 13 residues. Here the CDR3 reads CASSAQGANIQYF. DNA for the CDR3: TGTGCCAGCTCAGCTCAGGGGGCAAACATTCAGTACTTC.

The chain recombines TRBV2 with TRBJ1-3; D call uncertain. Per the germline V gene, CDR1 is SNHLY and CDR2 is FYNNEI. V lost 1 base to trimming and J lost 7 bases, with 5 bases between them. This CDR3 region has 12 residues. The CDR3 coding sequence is TGTGCCAGCAGTGAAGGTGCTAACACCATATATTTT. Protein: CASSEGANTIYF.

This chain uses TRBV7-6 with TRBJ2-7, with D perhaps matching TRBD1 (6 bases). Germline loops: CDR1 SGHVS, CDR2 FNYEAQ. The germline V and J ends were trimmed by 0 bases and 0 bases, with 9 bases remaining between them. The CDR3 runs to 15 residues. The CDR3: CASSLADRSSYEQYF. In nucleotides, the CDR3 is TGTGCCAGCAGCTTAGCTGACAGGAGCTCCTACGAGCAGTACTTC. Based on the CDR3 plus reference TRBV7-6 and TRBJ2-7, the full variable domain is GAGVSQSPRYKVTKRGQDVALRCDPISGHVSLYWYRQALGQGPEFLTYFNYEAQQDKSGLPNDRFSAERPEGSISTLTIQRTEQRDSAMYRCASSLADRSSYEQYFGPGTRLTVT.

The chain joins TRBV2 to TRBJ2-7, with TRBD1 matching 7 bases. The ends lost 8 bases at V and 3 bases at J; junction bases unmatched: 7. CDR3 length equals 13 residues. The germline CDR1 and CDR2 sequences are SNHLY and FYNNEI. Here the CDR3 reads CASCRDRLYEQYF. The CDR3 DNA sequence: TGTGCCAGCTGCCGGGACAGACTCTACGAGCAGTACTTC.

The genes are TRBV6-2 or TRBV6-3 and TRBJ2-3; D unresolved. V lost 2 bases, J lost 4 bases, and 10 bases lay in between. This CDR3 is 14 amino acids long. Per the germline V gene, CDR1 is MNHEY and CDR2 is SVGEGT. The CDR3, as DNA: TGTGCCAGCAGTTACGCGACTCGGGCAGATACGCAGTATTTT. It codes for CASSYATRADTQYF.

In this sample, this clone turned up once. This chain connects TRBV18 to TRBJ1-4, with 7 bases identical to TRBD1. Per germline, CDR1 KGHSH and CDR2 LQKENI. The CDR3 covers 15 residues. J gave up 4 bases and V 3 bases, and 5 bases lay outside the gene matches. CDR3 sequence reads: CASSPRDRINEKLFF. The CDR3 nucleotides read TGTGCCAGCTCACCCAGGGACAGAATTAATGAAAAACTGTTTTTT.

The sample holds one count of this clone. The CDR3 sequence: CASSYSGTGNQPQHF. CDR3 bases: TGTGCCAGCAGTTACTCAGGGACAGGTAATCAGCCCCAGCATTTT. The gene calls are TRBV6-5 and TRBJ1-5, with TRBD1 identical over 8 bases. The CDR3 loop spans 15 amino acids. The germline V gene has CDR1 MNHEY and CDR2 SVGAGI. J gave up 4 bases and V 0 bases, and 2 bases lay outside the gene matches.

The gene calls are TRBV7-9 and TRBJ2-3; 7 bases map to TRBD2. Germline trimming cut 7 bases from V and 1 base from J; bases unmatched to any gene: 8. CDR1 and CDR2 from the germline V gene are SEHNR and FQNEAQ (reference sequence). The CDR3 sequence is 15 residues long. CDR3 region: CASTLGGVGTDTQYF. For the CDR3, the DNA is TGTGCCAGCACCCTGGGAGGGGTGGGCACAGATACGCAGTATTTT. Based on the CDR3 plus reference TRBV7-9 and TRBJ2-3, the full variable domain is DTGVSQNPRHKITKRGQNVTFRCDPISEHNRLYWYRQTLGQGPEFLTYFQNEAQLEKSRLLSDRFSAERPKGSFSTLEIQRTEQGDSAMYLCASTLGGVGTDTQYFGPGTRLTVL.

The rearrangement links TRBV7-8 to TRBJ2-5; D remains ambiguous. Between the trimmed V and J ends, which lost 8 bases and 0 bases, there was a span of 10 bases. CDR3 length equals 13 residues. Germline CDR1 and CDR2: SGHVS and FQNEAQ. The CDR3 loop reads CASEQLNQETQYF. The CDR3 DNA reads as TGTGCCAGCGAGCAGCTCAACCAAGAGACCCAGTACTTC.

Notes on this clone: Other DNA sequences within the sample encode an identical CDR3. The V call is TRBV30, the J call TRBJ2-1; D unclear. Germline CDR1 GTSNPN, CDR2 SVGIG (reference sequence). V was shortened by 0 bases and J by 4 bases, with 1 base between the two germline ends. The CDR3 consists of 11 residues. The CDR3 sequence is CAWSVYNEQFF. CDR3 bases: TGTGCCTGGAGTGTATACAATGAGCAGTTCTTC.

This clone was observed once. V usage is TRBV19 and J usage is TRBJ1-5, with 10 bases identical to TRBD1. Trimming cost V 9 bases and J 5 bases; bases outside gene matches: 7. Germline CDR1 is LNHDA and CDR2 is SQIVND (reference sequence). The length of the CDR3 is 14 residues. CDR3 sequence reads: CASRTGTGDQPQHF. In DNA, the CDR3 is TGTGCCAGCAGAACCGGGACAGGGGATCAGCCCCAGCATTTT.

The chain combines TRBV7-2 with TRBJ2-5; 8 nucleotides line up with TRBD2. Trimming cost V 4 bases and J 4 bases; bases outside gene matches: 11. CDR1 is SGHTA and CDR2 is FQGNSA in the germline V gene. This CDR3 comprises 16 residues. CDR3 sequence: CASSWETSGRRETQYF. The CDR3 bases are TGTGCCAGCAGCTGGGAAACCAGCGGGAGACGAGAGACCCAGTACTTC.

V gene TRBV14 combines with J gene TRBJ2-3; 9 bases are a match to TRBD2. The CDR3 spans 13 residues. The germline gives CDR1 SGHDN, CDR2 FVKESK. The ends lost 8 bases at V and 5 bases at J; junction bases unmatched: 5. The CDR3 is CASHSGSGDTQYF. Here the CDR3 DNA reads TGTGCCAGCCATAGCGGGAGCGGAGATACGCAGTATTTT.

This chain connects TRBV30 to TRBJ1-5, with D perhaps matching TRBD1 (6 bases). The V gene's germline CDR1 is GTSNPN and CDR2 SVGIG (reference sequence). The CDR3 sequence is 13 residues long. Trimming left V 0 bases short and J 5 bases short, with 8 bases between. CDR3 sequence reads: CAWSVGGDQPQHF. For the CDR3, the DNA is TGTGCCTGGAGTGTAGGGGGAGATCAGCCCCAGCATTTT.

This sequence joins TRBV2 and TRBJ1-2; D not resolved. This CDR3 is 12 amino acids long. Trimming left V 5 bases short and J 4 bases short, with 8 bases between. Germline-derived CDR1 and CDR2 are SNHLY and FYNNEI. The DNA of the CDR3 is TGTGCCAGCAGTCGATCCTCCTATGGCTACACCTTC. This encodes CASSRSSYGYTF.

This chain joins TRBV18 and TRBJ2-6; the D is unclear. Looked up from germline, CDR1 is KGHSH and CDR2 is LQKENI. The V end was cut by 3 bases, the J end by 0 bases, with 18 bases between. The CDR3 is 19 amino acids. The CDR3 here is CASSPEQGLGTSGANVLTF. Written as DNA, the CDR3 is TGTGCCAGCTCACCTGAGCAAGGATTGGGTACCTCTGGGGCCAACGTCCTGACTTTC.